This T cell receptor (beta chain) was profiled in a study of beta chain features in type 1 diabetes (dated by TCRdb to the late 2010s). About the study as a whole: Mean age, gender distribution, total cell number and subset yield did not differ between patients and healthy donors. A total of about 100,000,000 sorted cells were examined across all samples, and RNA yield correlated strongly with the number of cells per subset. In the study, TCRB repertoires of sorted circulating CD4+ T cell subsets from recently diagnosed type 1 diabetes patients were compared with those of matched healthy donors. Regulatory and stem cell-like memory subsets were obtained from only 8 patients and roughly 8 healthy donors, while naive and central memory subsets were obtained from all 30 or so donors. Beyond this particular receptor, the publication reports: Naive, central memory and regulatory TCRB repertoires appeared to be more alike among patients than among healthy donors. Sequencing cDNA rather than genomic DNA could over-represent highly expressing activated cells, although activation and CD3 levels did not differ between groups. Because small numbers of individuals were included in the HLA sub-analyses, any influence of HLA type on TCRB rearrangement was left unresolved. A moderate but significant shortening of TCRB CDR3 length was observed in type 1 diabetes patients in all four CD4+ subsets. Shorter templates might be favored by PCR, yet because patient and control samples were amplified and corrected together, any such skew would affect both groups equally. Fewer insertions and more nucleotide deletions at VDJ recombination sites were observed in patients with type 1 diabetes, implying thymic rearrangement abnormalities.

The CDR3 numbers 15 residues from cysteine through phenylalanine. The kept DNA is CDR3 alone, 45 bases in frame from the first base. The germline V end is reduced by 5 bases and the J end by 9 bases; junction bases left unmatched: 6. CDR1 is given as MNHEY and CDR2 as SVGAGI, both from the germline V gene. All of the isolated RNA was reverse transcribed with the High Capacity cDNA Reverse Transcription Kit, so expressed TCRB transcripts were sequenced. Deep immunoSEQ sequencing was performed on naive, central memory and regulatory T cell samples, with an average of roughly 3.3 million total reads per sample. After sorted cells were lysed in RLT buffer, RNA was extracted with DNase-treated RNeasy Micro or Mini kits, with the choice depending on cell number. To prevent cross-contamination, every cell subset was processed on its own, while patient and healthy donor samples were processed together. Using the immunoSEQ multiplex PCR, TCRB sequences were amplified from cDNA into 87-bp fragments spanning the CDR3 region. The amplicons were sequenced using the Illumina HiSeq platform. In the paper's pipeline: PCR bias was corrected computationally using synthetic template baselines, and reads within Hamming distance 2 were collapsed, with unmergeable singletons discarded. Reads were aligned against IMGT to assign V, D and J genes, CDR3 length and insertions or deletions at six rearrangement sites. Within each subset, clonotype counts were normalized to sorted cell number, and only after that were true diversity and Gini coefficients computed with the tcR R package. The overlap coefficient, calculated on TCRB nucleotide sequences, was used to measure repertoire sharing. TCRdb took this table from immuneACCESS and kept in-frame rearrangements with V and J called. Such tables lack part of the clones; where checked against another copy, unresolved V genes explain under half of the gap, and the rest is unexplained. V and J calls and clone size come straight from that table; D and trimming were deduced from the DNA. For this sample the table gives around 320,000 clones, of which 12% to 15% were detected only once. The ten top clones hold about 6.6% of the sample.

From each donor, a single peripheral blood sample of around 120 mL on average was drawn into heparinised tubes. A BD FACSAria II and a panel including CD45RO, CCR7, CD25, CD127, CD95 and CD27 were used to sort naive, central memory, regulatory and stem cell-like memory CD4+ T cells. A purity above 95% was achieved for all sorted populations. PBMCs were isolated immediately by Lymphoprep density gradient centrifugation and stained directly without culture. Samples were stained and sorted in pairs, with one healthy donor and one patient per experiment, so that batch effects were minimized. About this clone: Its binding antigen is unknown. No per-base quality is available; no much larger clone lies one base away.

This chain joins TRBV6-5 to TRBJ2-1, and 14 junction bases match TRBD2. This sequence was found in a young man in good health. Sample: central memory CD4+ T cells from blood. The CDR3 here reads CASSGLAGGTGEQFF. The DNA is as follows: TGTGCCAGCAGTGGACTAGCGGGGGGCACTGGTGAGCAGTTCTTC.